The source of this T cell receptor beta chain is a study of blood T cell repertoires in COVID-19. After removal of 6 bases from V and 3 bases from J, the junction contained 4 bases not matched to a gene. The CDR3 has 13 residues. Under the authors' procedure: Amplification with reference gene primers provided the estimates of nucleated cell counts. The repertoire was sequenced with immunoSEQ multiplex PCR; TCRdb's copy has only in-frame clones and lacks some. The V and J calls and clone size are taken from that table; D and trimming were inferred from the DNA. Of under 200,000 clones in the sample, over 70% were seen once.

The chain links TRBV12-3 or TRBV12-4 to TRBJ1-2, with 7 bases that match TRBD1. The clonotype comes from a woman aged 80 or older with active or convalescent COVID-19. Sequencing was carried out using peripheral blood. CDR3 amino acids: CASRSTGDYGYTF. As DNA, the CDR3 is TGTGCCAGCAGATCCACAGGGGACTATGGCTACACCTTC.